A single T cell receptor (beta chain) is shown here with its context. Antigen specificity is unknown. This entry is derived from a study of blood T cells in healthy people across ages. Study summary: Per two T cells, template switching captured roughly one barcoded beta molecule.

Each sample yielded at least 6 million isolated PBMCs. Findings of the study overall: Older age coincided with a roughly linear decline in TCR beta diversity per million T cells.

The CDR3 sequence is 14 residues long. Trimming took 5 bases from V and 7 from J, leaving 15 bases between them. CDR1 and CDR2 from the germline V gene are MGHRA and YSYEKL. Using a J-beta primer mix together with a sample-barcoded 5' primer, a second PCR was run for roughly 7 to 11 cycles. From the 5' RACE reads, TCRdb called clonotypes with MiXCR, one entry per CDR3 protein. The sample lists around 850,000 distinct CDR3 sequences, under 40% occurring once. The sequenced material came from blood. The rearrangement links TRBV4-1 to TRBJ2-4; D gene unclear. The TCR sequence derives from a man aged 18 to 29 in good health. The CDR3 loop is CASSVQIIGNIQYF. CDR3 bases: TGCGCCAGCAGCGTACAGATAATCGGGAACATTCAGTACTTC.